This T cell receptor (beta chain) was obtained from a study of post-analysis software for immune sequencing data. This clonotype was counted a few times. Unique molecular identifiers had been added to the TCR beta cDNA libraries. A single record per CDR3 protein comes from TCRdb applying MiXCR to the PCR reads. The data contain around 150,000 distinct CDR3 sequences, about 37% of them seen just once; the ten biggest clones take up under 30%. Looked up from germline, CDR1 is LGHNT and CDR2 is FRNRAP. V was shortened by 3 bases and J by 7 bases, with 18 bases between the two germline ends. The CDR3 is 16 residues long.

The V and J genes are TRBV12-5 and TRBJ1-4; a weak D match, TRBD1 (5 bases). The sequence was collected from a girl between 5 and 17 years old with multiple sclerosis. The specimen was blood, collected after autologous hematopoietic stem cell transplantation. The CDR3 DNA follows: TGTGCTAGTGGTTTCGAGGGGTTTGGCATACCTGAAAAACTGTTTTTT. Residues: CASGFEGFGIPEKLFF.